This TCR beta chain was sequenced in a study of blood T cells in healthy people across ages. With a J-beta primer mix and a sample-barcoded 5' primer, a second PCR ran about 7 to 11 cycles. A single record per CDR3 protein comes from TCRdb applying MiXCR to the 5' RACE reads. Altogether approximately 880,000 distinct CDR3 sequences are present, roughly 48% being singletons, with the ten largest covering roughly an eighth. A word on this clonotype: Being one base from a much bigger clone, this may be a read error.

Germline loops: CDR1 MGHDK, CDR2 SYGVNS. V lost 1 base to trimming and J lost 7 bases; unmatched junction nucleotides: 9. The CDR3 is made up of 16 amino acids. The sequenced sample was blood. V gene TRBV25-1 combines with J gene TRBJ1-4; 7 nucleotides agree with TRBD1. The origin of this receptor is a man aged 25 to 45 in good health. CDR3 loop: CASSEWVNRGSEKLFF. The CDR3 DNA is TGTGCCAGCAGTGAATGGGTTAACAGGGGAAGTGAAAAACTGTTTTTT.